One and the same sample provided the 22 T cell receptor beta chains below, sequenced in a study of T cell changes during pregnancy in multiple sclerosis. Assay: immunoSEQ multiplex PCR; the TCRdb copy retains only in-frame clones and omits some. The sample lists about 60,000 clones, over 90% occurring once. The starting material was peripheral blood, obtained in the first trimester of pregnancy. These receptors all stem from a female donor with multiple sclerosis, enrolled in a pregnancy study.

The chain combines TRBV7-3 with TRBJ2-3; D is possibly TRBD1 (5 bases). V was pared by 8 bases and J by 0 bases, with 6 bases between. CDR1 and CDR2 (germline): SGHTA, FQGTGA. The length of the CDR3 is 12 residues. This CDR3 is CASGASTDTQYF. CDR3 DNA sequence: TGTGCCAGCGGGGCTAGCACAGATACGCAGTATTTT.

The chain recombines TRBV7-2 with TRBJ1-5; 10 bases fit TRBD1. CDR3 length: 14 amino acids. V lost 4 bases, J lost 7 bases, and 4 bases stayed unmatched. Germline CDR1 and CDR2: SGHTA and FQGNSA. The CDR3 bases are TGTGCCAGCAGCTCGGACAGGGGGAACCAGCCCCAGCATTTT. Translated: CASSSDRGNQPQHF.

The chain combines TRBV10-3 with TRBJ2-2; 13 nucleotides agree with TRBD2. CDR3 length: 18 amino acids. The J segment lost 3 bases and the V segment lost 6 bases, leaving 10 bases of the junction unmatched. The germline V gene encodes CDR1 ENHRY and CDR2 SYGVKD. The CDR3 sequence: CAISRLAGGPRDTGELFF. In DNA, the CDR3 is TGTGCCATCAGCCGACTAGCGGGGGGCCCAAGAGACACCGGGGAGCTGTTTTTT.

The rearrangement links TRBV18 to TRBJ1-1; a possible D gene is TRBD1 (5 bases). Per germline, CDR1 KGHSH and CDR2 LQKENI. Trimming stripped 6 bases from V and 3 bases from J, with 11 bases between. The CDR3 loop spans 13 amino acids. CDR3 amino acids: CASSLGGDTEAFF. CDR3 DNA sequence: TGTGCCAGCTCCCTCGGGGGTGACACTGAAGCTTTCTTT.

CDR3 in DNA: TGTGCCAGTTCGACTCAGGGGTTTGCTAATGAAAAACTGTTTTTT. It translates to CASSTQGFANEKLFF. V gene TRBV28 combines with J gene TRBJ1-4; tentative D call: TRBD1 (6 bases). The V gene lost 9 bases and the J gene lost 3 bases, with 17 bases spanning the gap. CDR1 is MDHEN and CDR2 is SYDVKM in the germline V gene. The CDR3 has 15 residues.

The chain is built from TRBV7-3 and TRBJ1-2; 8 positions agree with TRBD1. This CDR3 is 13 amino acids long. The germline CDR1 and CDR2 sequences are SGHTA and FQGTGA. V lost 5 bases to trimming and J lost 2 bases; unmatched junction nucleotides: 1. CDR3 DNA sequence: TGTGCCAGCAGCAGGACAGGGAACTATGGCTACACCTTC. Translation gives CASSRTGNYGYTF.

V is TRBV11-2 and J is TRBJ2-5; possibly TRBD2 for D (6 bases). With 0 bases removed from V and 1 base from J, the gap between germline ends came to 9 bases. The CDR3 has 15 amino acids. The germline CDR1 and CDR2 sequences are SGHAT and FQNNGV. CDR3 DNA: TGTGCCAGCAGCTTAGAGCGGGGCCCCCAAGAGACCCAGTACTTC. This translates into CASSLERGPQETQYF.

The chain recombines TRBV25-1 with TRBJ1-2; 7 positions agree with TRBD1. This CDR3 contains 14 residues. Germline V CDR1 and CDR2: MGHDK, SYGVNS. The junction had 9 bases not matched to a gene; V was cut back by 4 bases and J by 7 bases. The DNA of the CDR3 is TGTGCCAGCAGTGGGGTCGGGACAGCCTCTGGCTACACCTTC. It yields the protein CASSGVGTASGYTF.

V and J are TRBV5-6 and TRBJ2-7; D possibly corresponds to TRBD1 (7 bases). Germline V lookup: CDR1 SGHDT, CDR2 YYEEEE. V was cut by 2 bases and J by 0 bases, with 21 bases left in between. The CDR3 length is 18 residues. The CDR3 region has the DNA TGTGCCAGCAGCTTAGGAGGAGGGGGCAGGGGGTTCTCCTACGAGCAGTACTTC. Translating it yields CASSLGGGGRGFSYEQYF.

CDR3 in amino acids: CASRTSGLEQYF. The CDR3 DNA sequence: TGTGCCAGTAGGACTAGCGGCTTAGAGCAGTACTTC. The gene calls are TRBV19 and TRBJ2-7; TRBD2 matches at 9 bases. Per the germline V gene, CDR1 is LNHDA and CDR2 is SQIVND (reference sequence). V lost 6 bases and J lost 7; bases outside the gene matches: 4. The CDR3 is 12 amino acids. Full variable domain (outside the CDR3, taken from reference TRBV19 and TRBJ2-7): DGGITQSPKYLFRKEGQNVTLSCEQNLNHDAMYWYRQDPGQGLRLIYYSQIVNDFQKGDIAEGYSVSREKKESFPLTVTSAQKNPTAFYLCASRTSGLEQYFGPGTRLTVT.

The chain recombines TRBV6-1 with TRBJ2-7, with 8 bases that match TRBD2. Trimming cost V 4 bases and J 0 bases; bases outside gene matches: 2. CDR3 length: 14 amino acids. The germline CDR1 and CDR2 sequences are MNHNS and SASEGT. The CDR3 bases are TGTGCCAGCAGTGCGAGCGGGAGCTCCTACGAGCAGTACTTC. Its translation is CASSASGSSYEQYF.

The rearrangement links TRBV19 to TRBJ2-3; TRBD2 matches at 7 bases. Germline V lookup: CDR1 LNHDA, CDR2 SQIVND (reference sequence). The trim removed 2 bases at V and 6 bases at J, leaving 8 bases unmatched. The CDR3 spans 15 residues. CDR3: CASSISAGVPDTQYF. The CDR3 nucleotides are TGTGCCAGTAGTATAAGCGCGGGGGTCCCCGATACGCAGTATTTT.

This clone has more than one count but fewer than ten. V usage is TRBV29-1 and J usage is TRBJ1-4; D gene uncertain. The V and J ends lost 5 bases and 8 bases respectively, with 6 bases between them. The CDR3 is made up of 10 amino acids. CDR1 and CDR2 from the germline V gene are SQVTM and ANQGSEA. In DNA form, the CDR3 reads TGCAGCGTTCTAGACGAAAAACTGTTTTTT. Protein product: CSVLDEKLFF.

This chain links TRBV5-1 with TRBJ1-4; D not resolved. Between the trimmed V and J ends, which lost 5 bases and 0 bases, there was a span of 11 bases. This CDR3 has 15 residues. The germline gives CDR1 SGHRS, CDR2 YFSETQ. CDR3: CASRGQVSTNEKLFF. The CDR3 DNA reads TGCGCCAGCAGAGGTCAGGTCTCAACTAATGAAAAACTGTTTTTT.

The chain has TRBV5-1 and TRBJ1-1; no reliable D call. This CDR3 spans 13 amino acids. Trimming took 1 base from V and 1 from J, leaving 5 bases between them. The germline CDR1 and CDR2 sequences are SGHRS and YFSETQ. CDR3 in DNA: TGCGCCAGCAGCTTGCCGAGGAACACTGAAGCTTTCTTT. Amino acid sequence: CASSLPRNTEAFF.

V and J are TRBV5-5 and TRBJ2-7; 8 positions match TRBD1. The CDR3 has 12 amino acids. Per germline, CDR1 SGHKS and CDR2 YYEKEE (reference sequence). The trim removed 6 bases at V and 2 bases at J, leaving 1 base unmatched. The CDR3: CASTTGAYEQYF. The CDR3 nucleotides read TGTGCCAGCACGACAGGGGCCTACGAGCAGTACTTC.

The chain uses TRBV6-6 and TRBJ1-5, with D uncertain. This CDR3 contains 14 residues. Germline lookup yields CDR1 MNHNY and CDR2 SVGAGI (reference sequence). Trimming shortened V by 6 bases and J by 3 bases, and 12 bases separated the two germline ends. The CDR3 region has the DNA TGTGCCAGCAGATCAAGGCTAGACAATCAGCCCCAGCATTTT. Its protein is CASRSRLDNQPQHF.

The chain combines TRBV18 with TRBJ2-2; D might be TRBD1 (6 bases). The germline gives CDR1 KGHSH, CDR2 LQKENI. Trimming stripped 5 bases from V and 2 bases from J, with 12 bases between. The CDR3 has 15 amino acids. CDR3 residues: CASSLQGPNTGELFF. DNA for the CDR3: TGTGCCAGCTCATTACAGGGACCAAACACCGGGGAGCTGTTTTTT.

This chain joins TRBV2 and TRBJ1-2, with D perhaps matching TRBD1 (6 bases). CDR1 and CDR2 (germline): SNHLY, FYNNEI. The CDR3 covers 13 residues. The ends were cut back, 6 bases at V and 8 bases at J, with 16 bases in the middle. This CDR3 is CASRSTGTAGYTF. Written as DNA, the CDR3 is TGTGCCAGCAGATCCACAGGGACGGCCGGCTACACCTTC. Filled out from reference TRBV2 and TRBJ1-2, the complete variable domain reads EPEVTQTPSHQVTQMGQEVILRCVPISNHLYFYWYRQILGQKVEFLVSFYNNEISEKSEIFDDQFSVERPDGSNFTLKIRSTKLEDSAMYFCASRSTGTAGYTFGSGTRLTVV.

This clone was seen a few times. The chain links TRBV5-6 to TRBJ1-2, with unresolved D. V shed 2 bases and J shed 8 bases, with 10 bases lying between them. Germline CDR1 is SGHDT and CDR2 is YYEEEE. The CDR3 extends over 12 amino acids. The CDR3 DNA sequence: TGTGCCAGCAGCTTATCCGGAGGAGGCTACACCTTC. Translated: CASSLSGGGYTF.

The chain has TRBV29-1 and TRBJ1-1; 10 nucleotides line up with TRBD1. This CDR3 contains 11 residues. J was trimmed by 7 bases and V by 7 bases; bases with no gene match: 3. Germline V CDR1 and CDR2: SQVTM, ANQGSEA. The CDR3 coding sequence is TGCAGCGCTGGGGACAGGGGTGAAGCTTTCTTT. The encoded protein is CSAGDRGEAFF.

J is TRBJ2-7 and V is TRBV11-1; 7 bases map to TRBD2. Germline values: CDR1 SGHAT, CDR2 FQDESV (reference sequence). J gave up 0 bases and V 6 bases, and 8 bases lay outside the gene matches. The CDR3 covers 15 residues. For the CDR3, the DNA is TGTGCCAGCAGACGAGCGGGGAACCCCTCCTACGAGCAGTACTTC. Its protein product is CASRRAGNPSYEQYF. The entire variable domain, with the rest obtained from reference TRBV11-1 and TRBJ2-7, is as follows: EAEVAQSPRYKITEKSQAVAFWCDPISGHATLYWYRQILGQGPELLVQFQDESVVDDSQLPKDRFSAERLKGVDSTLKIQPAELGDSAMYLCASRRAGNPSYEQYFGPGTRLTVT.